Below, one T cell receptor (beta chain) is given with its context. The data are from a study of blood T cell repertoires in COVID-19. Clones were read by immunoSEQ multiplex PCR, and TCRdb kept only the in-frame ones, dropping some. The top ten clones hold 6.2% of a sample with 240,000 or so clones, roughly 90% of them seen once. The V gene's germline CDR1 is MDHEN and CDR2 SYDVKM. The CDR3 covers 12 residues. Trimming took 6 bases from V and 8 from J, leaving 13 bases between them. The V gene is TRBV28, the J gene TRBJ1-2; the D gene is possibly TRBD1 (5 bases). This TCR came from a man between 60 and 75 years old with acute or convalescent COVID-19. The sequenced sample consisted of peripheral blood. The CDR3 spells CASRTLNRGYTF. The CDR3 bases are TGTGCCAGCAGAACTTTAAACAGGGGCTACACCTTC.